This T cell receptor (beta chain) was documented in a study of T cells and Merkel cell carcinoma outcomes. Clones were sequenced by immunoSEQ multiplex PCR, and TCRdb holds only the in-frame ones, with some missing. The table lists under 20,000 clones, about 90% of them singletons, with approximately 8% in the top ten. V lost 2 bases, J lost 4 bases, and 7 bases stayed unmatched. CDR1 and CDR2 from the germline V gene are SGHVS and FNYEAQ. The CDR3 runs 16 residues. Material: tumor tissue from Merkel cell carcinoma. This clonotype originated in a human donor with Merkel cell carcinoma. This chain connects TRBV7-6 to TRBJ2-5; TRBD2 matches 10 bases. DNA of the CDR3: TGTGCCAGCAGCTTATTTCCTAGCGGGAGTCCAGAGACCCAGTACTTC. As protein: CASSLFPSGSPETQYF. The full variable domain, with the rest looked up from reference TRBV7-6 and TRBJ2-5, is GAGVSQSPRYKVTKRGQDVALRCDPISGHVSLYWYRQALGQGPEFLTYFNYEAQQDKSGLPNDRFSAERPEGSISTLTIQRTEQRDSAMYRCASSLFPSGSPETQYFGPGTRLLVL.